Presented here are 10 T cell receptor beta chains from one specimen sequenced in a study of glioma-infiltrating T cells after dendritic cell vaccination. Repertoires were generated with immunoSEQ multiplex PCR, while TCRdb's copy carries only in-frame clones and drops some. The sample yields about 30,000 clones, 85% to 95% seen once. Sequences were derived from blood, sampled before dendritic cell vaccination. The receptor source for this set is a human donor with glioblastoma.

Note on this clone: The identical CDR3 is also encoded by other nucleotide sequences in the sample. The chain uses TRBV6-5 and TRBJ1-2; 7 positions match TRBD1. The V gene's germline CDR1 is MNHEY and CDR2 SVGAGI. The CDR3 has 15 residues. Trimming removed 0 bases from V and 3 bases from J; junction bases left unmatched: 4. The CDR3: CASSYSGTVDYGYTF. CDR3 in DNA: TGTGCCAGCAGTTACTCGGGGACAGTGGACTATGGCTACACCTTC.

The V and J genes are TRBV7-9 and TRBJ1-5; TRBD1 might be the D (6 bases). The CDR3 runs 15 residues. V was pared by 5 bases and J by 0 bases, with 11 bases between. Per the germline V gene, CDR1 is SEHNR and CDR2 is FQNEAQ (reference sequence). Here the CDR3 DNA reads TGTGCCAGCAGCCCCCCAGGGGATAGCAATCAGCCCCAGCATTTT. Amino acid sequence: CASSPPGDSNQPQHF.

This rearrangement joins TRBV5-4 to TRBJ2-2; D may be TRBD1 (6 bases). This CDR3 has 15 amino acids. CDR1 SGHNT and CDR2 YYREEE come from the germline V gene (reference sequence). V dropped 2 bases and J dropped 1 base, with 9 bases sitting between them. The CDR3 coding sequence is TGTGCCAGCAGCTTACAGGGAATGAACACCGGGGAGCTGTTTTTT. Protein sequence: CASSLQGMNTGELFF.

The chain links TRBV4-1 to TRBJ2-5, with a weak D call TRBD1 (5 bases). Near its end, the DNA agrees better with TRBJ2-7, so the J call may be wrong. CDR3 size: 17 residues. In germline, CDR1 is MGHRA, CDR2 YSYEKL. CDR3 bases: TGCGCCAGCAGCCAAGATCGGAGACAGTCCCTCTCCTACGAGCAGTACTTC. This translates into CASSQDRRQSLSYEQYF.

CDR3: CASSFETGEAWETQYF. The CDR3 region has the DNA TGTGCCAGCAGCTTCGAAACTGGGGAGGCGTGGGAGACCCAGTACTTC. The V gene is TRBV5-6, the J gene TRBJ2-5, with D tentatively TRBD2 (6 bases). In germline, CDR1 is SGHDT, CDR2 YYEEEE. This CDR3 spans 16 amino acids. Trimming pared 2 bases from V and 5 bases from J, leaving 19 bases between.

The rearrangement uses TRBV6-4 and TRBJ1-3; D is possibly TRBD1 (5 bases). This CDR3 is built from 14 residues. Germline-derived CDR1 and CDR2 are MRHNA and SNTAGT. The V gene lost 9 bases and the J gene lost 6 bases, with 18 bases spanning the gap. The CDR3 sequence: CASTRRDFLNTIYF. The CDR3 nucleotides read TGTGCCAGTACTCGCCGGGACTTTTTAAACACCATATATTTT.

This rearrangement joins TRBV5-1 to TRBJ2-3, with D perhaps matching TRBD2 (6 bases). This CDR3 comprises 16 residues. Germline CDR1 reads SGHRS; CDR2 reads YFSETQ. The V end lost 0 bases, the J end lost 10 bases, and 21 bases lay between the germline ends. The CDR3 region is CASSLARAISRGSQYF. The CDR3 nucleotides are TGCGCCAGCAGCTTGGCGAGAGCTATTTCGCGGGGATCGCAGTATTTT.

The rearrangement joins TRBV6-1 to TRBJ1-1; TRBD1 matches 7 bases. The CDR3 is 13 residues long. J lost 1 base, V lost 10 bases, and 6 bases had no gene match. Per the germline V gene, CDR1 is MNHNS and CDR2 is SASEGT. The CDR3, as DNA: TGTGCCATGACACGACAGGGGAACACTGAAGCTTTCTTT. This gives the protein CAMTRQGNTEAFF.

The chain employs TRBV5-1 and TRBJ2-2, with a weak D call TRBD2 (6 bases). This CDR3 is built from 15 residues. Germline-derived CDR1 and CDR2 are SGHRS and YFSETQ. V was trimmed by 3 bases and J by 0 bases, leaving 9 bases between them. Written as DNA, the CDR3 is TGCGCCAGCAGCTCCCTAGCGTCGAACACCGGGGAGCTGTTTTTT. Protein product: CASSSLASNTGELFF.

On this clone: The germline gene is not matched at one end of the junction; a read error may be the cause. This sample also contains other DNA sequences that code for the same CDR3. The chain links TRBV11-2 to TRBJ1-6; TRBD1 aligns across 7 bases. Looked up from germline, CDR1 is SGHAT and CDR2 is FQNNGV. The CDR3 totals 15 residues. In nucleotides, the CDR3 is TGTGCCAGCAGCTTACCCGACAGGGTAAATTCCCCCCTCCACTTT. Translated: CASSLPDRVNSPLHF.